These T cell receptor beta chains were read from a single sample in a study of post-analysis software for immune sequencing data. TCRdb ran MiXCR on the PCR reads and lists one entry per CDR3 protein. The data contain roughly 650,000 distinct CDR3 sequences, 55% to 60% of them singletons. The sample comprised blood. These receptors all stem from a girl aged 2-9 years with multiple sclerosis. Each CDR3 is given with its conserved first and last residue. D genes are given only for firm matches. Only some rows state a clone size, as once, few, many or a class for expanded clones.

>TRBJ1-1|TRBD1|NA|TRBV27
CASRLLRGGTEAFF
TGTGCCAGCAGATTACTCAGGGGGGGGACTGAAGCTTTCTTT
>TRBJ2-5|NA|NA|TRBV6-6
CASSYSFGLVEETQYF
TGTGCCAGCAGTTACTCCTTCGGGCTAGTAGAAGAGACCCAGTACTTC
>TRBJ2-1|TRBD1|NA|TRBV20-1
CSARDDRDEQFF
TGCAGTGCTAGAGACGACAGGGATGAGCAGTTCTTC
>TRBJ2-7|NA|NA|TRBV29-1
CSVEDSGESYEQYF
TGCAGCGTTGAAGACTCGGGAGAATCCTACGAGCAGTACTTC
>TRBJ2-5|TRBD1|few|TRBV12-3/TRBV12-4
CASSLGDRSQETQYF
TGTGCCAGCAGTCTGGGGGACAGGAGCCAAGAGACCCAGTACTTC
>TRBJ2-4|NA|NA|TRBV6-6
CASRPTGSFVKNIQYF
TGTGCCAGCAGACCCACAGGATCTTTCGTCAAAAACATTCAGTACTTC
>TRBJ2-5|NA|NA|TRBV6-5
CASNPDTSRETQYF
TGTGCCAGCAACCCGGACACCTCCAGGGAGACCCAGTACTTC
>TRBJ2-5|NA|NA|TRBV6-5
CASSYGRRQETQYF
TGTGCCAGCAGTTATGGACGGCGGCAAGAGACCCAGTACTTC
>TRBJ2-3|NA|NA|TRBV20-1
CSARDVASDTQYF
TGCAGTGCTAGAGATGTCGCCTCAGATACGCAGTATTTT
>TRBJ2-1|NA|NA|TRBV18
CAGSPGSGDNEQFF
TGTGCCGGCTCCCCCGGATCGGGCGACAATGAGCAGTTCTTC
>TRBJ2-3|TRBD1|NA|TRBV5-1
CASSRMGQGTDTQYF
TGCGCCAGCAGCCGGATGGGACAGGGAACAGATACGCAGTATTTT
>TRBJ2-1|TRBD1|NA|TRBV20-1
CSATYPTTGAGIEQFF
TGCAGTGCTACTTACCCCACCACAGGGGCCGGTATTGAGCAGTTCTTC
>TRBJ2-3|TRBD2|NA|TRBV20-1
CSADLLFGAGGTTDTQYF
TGCAGTGCTGACCTTTTATTTGGAGCGGGGGGGACCACAGATACGCAGTATTTT
>TRBJ2-1|TRBD2|NA|TRBV6-5
CASSPSGGGEQFF
TGTGCCAGCAGCCCATCGGGCGGGGGGGAGCAGTTCTTC
>TRBJ2-7|NA|NA|TRBV7-9
CASSPTDGISYEQYF
TGTGCCAGCAGCCCGACGGACGGTATCTCCTACGAGCAGTACTTC
>TRBJ2-7|NA|NA|TRBV15
CATSLGYEQYF
TGTGCCACCAGCCTTGGCTACGAGCAGTACTTC
>TRBJ2-7|TRBD2|NA|TRBV20-1
CSANRPSGNNEQYF
TGCAGTGCTAACCGCCCTAGCGGAAACAATGAGCAGTACTTC
>TRBJ2-6|NA|NA|TRBV28
CASSPGPISGANVLTF
TGTGCCAGCAGCCCGGGGCCGATCTCTGGGGCCAACGTCCTGACTTTC
>TRBJ2-7|TRBD2|few|TRBV6-2/TRBV6-3
CASSYSPGLAIYEQYF
TGTGCCAGCAGTTACTCACCGGGACTAGCCATCTACGAGCAGTACTTC
>TRBJ2-3|TRBD2|few|TRBV29-1
CSVWGGSTDTQYF
TGCAGCGTTTGGGGGGGAAGCACAGATACGCAGTATTTT
>TRBJ2-5|NA|NA|TRBV11-2
CASSDPGRETQYF
TGTGCCAGCAGCGATCCAGGGCGAGAGACCCAGTACTTC
>TRBJ2-7|TRBD2|few|TRBV29-1
CSVGSGREPEQYF
TGCAGCGTTGGTAGCGGGAGGGAACCCGAGCAGTACTTC
>TRBJ2-1|NA|NA|TRBV20-1
CSARRDSYNEQFF
TGCAGTGCTAGGCGGGATAGCTACAATGAGCAGTTCTTC
>TRBJ2-1|TRBD2|few|TRBV20-1
CSATVAGVGFF
TGCAGTGCCACAGTAGCGGGGGTTGGGTTCTTC
>TRBJ1-2|TRBD1|NA|TRBV12-5
CASGLDRGDYGYTF
TGTGCTAGTGGTTTGGACAGGGGAGACTATGGCTACACCTTC
>TRBJ2-1|NA|NA|TRBV11-3
CASSRDGGGDEQFF
TGTGCCAGCAGCCGAGATGGGGGTGGGGATGAGCAGTTCTTC
>TRBJ2-7|NA|NA|TRBV5-1
CASSWTTAVYEQYF
TGCGCCAGCAGCTGGACCACCGCGGTCTACGAGCAGTACTTC
>TRBJ2-3|NA|few|TRBV29-1
CSVTETSTDTQYF
TGCAGCGTTACAGAAACCAGCACAGATACGCAGTATTTT
>TRBJ1-5|NA|few|TRBV20-1
CSALRPLADQPQHF
TGCAGTGCTTTACGCCCCTTAGCAGATCAGCCCCAGCATTTT
>TRBJ2-5|NA|NA|TRBV24-1
CATSDSWSRETQYF
TGTGCCACCAGTGATTCGTGGAGCCGAGAGACCCAGTACTTC
>TRBJ1-5|NA|once|TRBV6-4
CASSQETRDTPNQPQHF
TGTGCCAGCAGTCAAGAGACCCGGGACACCCCTAATCAGCCCCAGCATTTT
>TRBJ1-1|NA|once|TRBV6-5
CASSPAGAGAFF
TGTGCCAGCAGTCCCGCAGGGGCGGGGGCTTTCTTT
>TRBJ2-5|NA|NA|TRBV5-1
CASRSEGETQYF
TGCGCCAGCAGATCCGAGGGGGAGACCCAGTACTTC
>TRBJ2-2|TRBD2|NA|TRBV29-1
CSVEDRRGGAPGELFF
TGCAGCGTTGAAGATCGTCGCGGGGGGGCGCCCGGGGAGCTGTTTTTT
>TRBJ2-1|NA|NA|TRBV7-9
CASSKGQNNEQFF
TGTGCCAGCAGCAAAGGACAGAACAATGAGCAGTTCTTC
>TRBJ2-2|NA|NA|TRBV7-3
CAGSPTNVGELFF
TGTGCCGGCAGCCCTACCAATGTGGGGGAGCTGTTTTTT
>TRBJ2-3|NA|NA|TRBV2
CASSSRADTQYF
TGTGCCAGCAGTTCGCGCGCAGATACGCAGTATTTT
>TRBJ1-2|NA|few|TRBV12-3/TRBV12-4
CASSSYNYGYTF
TGTGCCAGCAGCTCATATAACTATGGCTACACCTTC
>TRBJ2-7|TRBD2|once|TRBV10-2
CASSEPRRAGVTYEQYF
TGCGCCAGCAGTGAGCCGCGGCGGGCGGGAGTTACCTACGAGCAGTACTTC
>TRBJ2-1|TRBD2|few|TRBV7-3
CASSPFCSGSPRSEQFF
TGTGCCAGCAGCCCATTCTGCAGCGGGAGCCCGAGGAGTGAGCAGTTCTTC
>TRBJ1-1|TRBD1|NA|TRBV18
CASFPTGDTEAFF
TGTGCCAGCTTTCCTACAGGGGACACTGAAGCTTTCTTT
>TRBJ2-3|NA|NA|TRBV27
CASTRTGTDTQYF
TGTGCCAGCACCCGGACAGGCACAGATACGCAGTATTTT
>TRBJ2-4|TRBD1|NA|TRBV5-8
CASSLLGQGGEQYF
TGTGCCAGCAGCTTGCTCGGACAGGGGGGAGAGCAGTACTTC
>TRBJ1-2|TRBD1|NA|TRBV20-1
CSASSTGGSGYTF
TGCAGTGCTAGTAGTACAGGGGGAAGTGGCTACACCTTC
>TRBJ2-5|TRBD2|NA|TRBV20-1
CSANYHQTSGRAGTQYF
TGCAGTGCTAACTACCATCAGACTAGCGGTAGAGCGGGGACCCAGTACTTC
>TRBJ2-7|TRBD2|NA|TRBV30
CAFAASGFYEQYF
TGTGCCTTCGCTGCTAGCGGTTTCTACGAGCAGTACTTC
>TRBJ2-7|TRBD2|once|TRBV6-2/TRBV6-3
CASSRTSGMLHYEQYF
TGTGCCAGCAGTCGGACTAGCGGGATGCTACACTACGAGCAGTACTTC
>TRBJ2-3|TRBD2|NA|TRBV6-5
CASSYTRTSGGIPPNTDTQYF
TGTGCCAGCAGTTACACAAGGACTAGCGGGGGTATTCCTCCCAACACAGATACGCAGTATTTT
>TRBJ2-5|NA|NA|TRBV7-3
CASSLKGGIVGETQYF
TGTGCCAGCAGCTTAAAAGGGGGGATCGTGGGGGAGACCCAGTACTTC
>TRBJ2-1|TRBD1|few|TRBV7-2
CASSFRQGRYNEQFF
TGTGCCAGCAGCTTCCGACAGGGTCGATACAATGAGCAGTTCTTC
>TRBJ2-7|TRBD2|NA|TRBV6-1
CASSESAGGPSYEQYF
TGTGCCAGCAGTGAAAGCGCGGGAGGGCCCTCCTACGAGCAGTACTTC
>TRBJ2-2|NA|NA|TRBV7-7
CASSSGGNTGELFF
TGTGCTAGCAGCTCCGGCGGGAACACCGGGGAGCTGTTTTTT